These 19 T cell receptor beta chains share one sample of origin, sequenced in a study of OX40 agonist ivuxolimab in advanced cancers. Assay used: immunoSEQ multiplex PCR; TCRdb lists only in-frame clones, some missing. Altogether around 63,000 clones are present, roughly nine tenths being singletons, with the ten largest covering about 10%. The sample in question was CD4+ or CD8+ T cells sorted from blood, obtained in a trial of the OX40 agonist ivuxolimab. Source of these receptors: an adult with an advanced solid tumor such as melanoma, head and neck, liver or kidney cancer.

This clone has a handful of counts. The rearrangement uses TRBV5-4 and TRBJ1-5; D gene ambiguous. CDR1 SGHNT and CDR2 YYREEE come from the germline V gene (reference sequence). The CDR3 covers 13 residues. The V end lost 4 bases, the J end lost 7 bases, and 12 bases lay between the germline ends. The CDR3 loop reads CASSRGLDQPQHF. Here the CDR3 DNA reads TGTGCCAGCAGCCGCGGACTGGACCAGCCCCAGCATTTT.

The rearrangement uses TRBV13 and TRBJ2-7; 13 bases are shared with TRBD2. V was pared by 6 bases and J by 3 bases, with 14 bases of the junction left unmatched. This CDR3 spans 18 amino acids. The V gene's germline CDR1 is PRHDT and CDR2 FYEKMQ (reference sequence). CDR3 loop: CASRTLGLAGELDYEQYF. The CDR3 bases are TGTGCCAGCAGAACACTCGGACTAGCGGGAGAGTTGGACTACGAGCAGTACTTC.

The V and J genes are TRBV9 and TRBJ1-4; TRBD1 is a possible D gene (5 bases). This CDR3 has 15 amino acids. Germline V gives CDR1 SGDLS, CDR2 YYNGEE. V dropped 1 base and J dropped 7 bases, with 14 bases sitting between them. CDR3 nucleotide sequence: TGTGCCAGCAGCGTATATGAGGGGTGGAGTGAAAAACTGTTTTTT. Translation gives CASSVYEGWSEKLFF.

This rearrangement joins TRBV6-5 to TRBJ1-1, with D possibly being TRBD1 (5 bases). CDR3 size: 12 residues. V lost 2 bases and J 5 bases, leaving 6 bases between the germline ends. Looked up from germline, CDR1 is MNHEY and CDR2 is SVGAGI. CDR3 protein: CASSYGGTEAFF. DNA of the CDR3: TGTGCCAGCAGTTACGGGGGAACTGAAGCTTTCTTT.

V usage is TRBV7-9 and J usage is TRBJ1-1, with D possibly matching TRBD1 (6 bases). The CDR3 loop spans 16 amino acids. The germline gives CDR1 SEHNR, CDR2 FQNEAQ (reference sequence). With 1 base removed from V and 5 bases from J, the gap between germline ends came to 17 bases. CDR3 nucleotide sequence: TGTGCCAGCAGCTTAGGTCTGTGGGGGCTGGGGACTGAAGCTTTCTTT. Amino acid sequence: CASSLGLWGLGTEAFF.

The V call is TRBV20-1, the J call TRBJ2-7; D uncertain. The CDR3 covers 11 residues. Germline V CDR1 and CDR2: DFQATT, SNEGSKA (reference sequence). Trimming took 2 bases from V and 3 from J, leaving 5 bases between them. The CDR3 protein is CSARLSYEQYF. The CDR3 coding sequence is TGCAGTGCTAGACTCAGCTACGAGCAGTACTTC.

J is TRBJ1-2 and V is TRBV6-5, with 7 bases fitting TRBD1. Unmatched junction bases numbered 8, after V lost 5 bases and J lost 5 bases. Germline-derived CDR1 and CDR2 are MNHEY and SVGAGI. This CDR3 spans 14 amino acids. CDR3 in DNA: TGTGCCAGCAGTACACGACAGGGTCGGTATGGCTACACCTTC. This sequence encodes CASSTRQGRYGYTF.

The gene calls are TRBV15 and TRBJ1-4; tentative D call: TRBD1 (5 bases). Germline V gene lookup returns CDR1 LNHNV and CDR2 YYDKDF (reference sequence). There are 15 residues in the CDR3. V lost 1 base and J 4 bases, leaving 10 bases between the germline ends. The CDR3 here is CATSRGDGHNEKLFF. The CDR3 DNA follows: TGTGCCACCAGCAGAGGAGACGGACATAATGAAAAACTGTTTTTT.

The chain uses TRBV6-1 and TRBJ1-1; D ambiguous. This CDR3 contains 11 residues. The V end lost 4 bases, the J end lost 11 bases, and 11 bases lay between the germline ends. Germline lookup yields CDR1 MNHNS and CDR2 SASEGT. CDR3 in amino acids: CASSAWRPAFF. DNA of the CDR3: TGTGCCAGCAGTGCATGGAGACCGGCTTTCTTT.

This clone came up once. V usage is TRBV11-3 and J usage is TRBJ2-7, with 9 positions matching TRBD2. Germline CDR1 and CDR2: SGHNT and YENEEA. CDR3 length: 15 residues. Trimming at V came to 5 bases and at J to 0 bases, leaving 5 bases not matched to a gene. The CDR3 nucleotides are TGTGCCAGCAGCATTGGACTAGCGCCCTCCTACGAGCAGTACTTC. Protein: CASSIGLAPSYEQYF.

V usage is TRBV27 and J usage is TRBJ1-2; the D gene is possibly TRBD1 (5 bases). Trimming took 2 bases from V and 3 from J, leaving 10 bases between them. Germline CDR1 is MNHEY and CDR2 is SMNVEV (reference sequence). The CDR3 covers 14 residues. The CDR3 region is CASSLGQGDYGYTF. As DNA, the CDR3 is TGTGCCAGCAGTTTAGGGCAGGGCGACTATGGCTACACCTTC.

The V gene is TRBV19, the J gene TRBJ1-5; TRBD1 aligns across 8 bases. Germline CDR1 reads LNHDA; CDR2 reads SQIVND (reference sequence). V shed 5 bases, J shed 0 bases, and the junction held 3 bases outside the gene matches. The CDR3 consists of 15 residues. The CDR3: CASSSQGDSNQPQHF. The CDR3 DNA reads TGTGCCAGTAGTTCACAGGGGGATAGCAATCAGCCCCAGCATTTT. Supplemented by reference TRBV19 and TRBJ1-5, the full variable domain reads DGGITQSPKYLFRKEGQNVTLSCEQNLNHDAMYWYRQDPGQGLRLIYYSQIVNDFQKGDIAEGYSVSREKKESFPLTVTSAQKNPTAFYLCASSSQGDSNQPQHFGDGTRLSIL.

This clone was observed a few times. This chain links TRBV5-1 with TRBJ1-4; D not resolved. Germline CDR1 and CDR2: SGHRS and YFSETQ. The CDR3 covers 14 residues. Trimming took 4 bases from V and 8 from J, leaving 15 bases between them. CDR3 DNA: TGCGCCAGCAGCCGCGGGCCAGACTTGGAAAAACTGTTTTTT. Its protein is CASSRGPDLEKLFF. Variable domain in full (rest from reference TRBV5-1 and TRBJ1-4): KAGVTQTPRYLIKTRGQQVTLSCSPISGHRSVSWYQQTPGQGLQFLFEYFSETQRNKGNFPGRFSGRQFSNSRSEMNVSTLELGDSALYLCASSRGPDLEKLFFGSGTQLSVL.

The DNA for the CDR3 is TGTGCCAGCACCCCGACGGGGAGCTCCTACGAGCAGTACTTC. Its translation: CASTPTGSSYEQYF. This chain links TRBV5-6 with TRBJ2-7; the D gene is possibly TRBD2 (5 bases). V was shortened by 6 bases and J by 0 bases, with 13 bases between the two germline ends. This CDR3 spans 14 amino acids. Germline assignment: CDR1 SGHDT and CDR2 YYEEEE.

The chain employs TRBV2 and TRBJ2-7; D not resolved. CDR1 is SNHLY and CDR2 is FYNNEI in the germline V gene. Between the trimmed V and J ends, which lost 4 bases and 7 bases, there was a span of 14 bases. This CDR3 spans 13 amino acids. CDR3 nucleotides: TGTGCCAGCAGTGGTGACGTCCAAGGTGAGCAGTACTTC. Protein sequence: CASSGDVQGEQYF.

The chain combines TRBV28 with TRBJ2-1, with D perhaps TRBD1 (6 bases). V dropped 6 bases and J dropped 9 bases, with 12 bases sitting between them. This CDR3 is built from 12 residues. CDR1 and CDR2 (germline): MDHEN, SYDVKM. The DNA for the CDR3 is TGTGCCAGCAGAAGACAGGTGGCTGAGCAGTTCTTC. It is translated as CASRRQVAEQFF.

The chain links TRBV7-9 to TRBJ2-1, with 8 bases that match TRBD2. V shed 2 bases and J 6 bases; nucleotides not matched to a gene: 6. The CDR3 is made up of 15 amino acids. In germline, CDR1 is SEHNR, CDR2 FQNEAQ (reference sequence). CDR3 in DNA: TGTGCCAGCAGCTTACTCCGGGAGGGGCGCAATGAGCAGTTCTTC. As protein: CASSLLREGRNEQFF.

This chain uses TRBV9 with TRBJ1-3; 8 positions match TRBD1. The CDR3 is 16 residues long. V lost 0 bases and J lost 0; bases outside the gene matches: 2. Germline V gene lookup returns CDR1 SGDLS and CDR2 YYNGEE. Here the CDR3 reads CASSVGTGISGNTIYF. In DNA, the CDR3 is TGTGCCAGCAGCGTAGGGACAGGGATCTCTGGAAACACCATATATTTT.

The chain carries TRBV7-6 and TRBJ2-1; D unclear. Trimming removed 1 base from V and 9 bases from J, with 7 bases in between. The germline CDR1 and CDR2 sequences are SGHVS and FNYEAQ. The CDR3 is 12 amino acids. CDR3 in amino acids: CASSLEFGEQFF. The CDR3 coding sequence is TGTGCCAGCAGCTTAGAGTTCGGTGAGCAGTTCTTC.